Below, one TCR beta chain is given with its context. Produced via immunoSEQ multiplex PCR; TCRdb's table is partial and in-frame only. The table has about 44,000 clones, 70% to 75% seen once; the top ten hold roughly 18%. This sample is drawn from a study of control samples from healthy donors and cancer patients. In germline, CDR1 is SGHDT, CDR2 YYEEEE. Trimming cost V 3 bases and J 4 bases, with 10 bases left between them. The CDR3 has 14 amino acids. The TCR sequence derives from a male donor with melanoma. V usage is TRBV5-6 and J usage is TRBJ2-2; weak D call: TRBD1 (5 bases). The sequenced sample was formalin-fixed, paraffin-embedded tissue. The CDR3 is CASSSDTSTGELFF. The CDR3 nucleotides are TGTGCCAGCAGCTCGGACACTTCCACCGGGGAGCTGTTTTTT.